This TCR beta chain was recorded in a study of T cell clones after liver transplantation. V lost 4 bases and J 6 bases, leaving 23 bases between the germline ends. This CDR3 has 16 amino acids. Germline V gene lookup returns CDR1 SGHRS and CDR2 YFSETQ. Only in-frame clones appear in the TCRdb table, and some are missing; sequencing was by immunoSEQ multiplex PCR. In the table there are about 99,000 clones, 82% of which are singletons. The J gene is TRBJ2-7, the V gene TRBV5-1; D might be TRBD1 (6 bases). The sequenced sample was CD4+ T cells from blood, obtained before liver transplant. The origin of this receptor is a human donor who received a liver transplant. CDR3: CASSTITGTRSTEQYF. CDR3 nucleotides: TGCGCCAGCAGCACGATAACCGGGACACGTTCGACCGAGCAGTACTTC.